This record looks at one T cell receptor beta chain sequence and its context. Its antigen is not known. Clones were read by immunoSEQ multiplex PCR, and TCRdb kept only the in-frame ones, dropping some. The profile shows approximately 75,000 clones, 75% to 85% of them singletons. V was cut by 5 bases and J by 0 bases, with 11 bases left in between. The CDR3 is 15 residues long. CDR1 is WNHNN and CDR2 is SYGVQD in the germline V gene (reference sequence). This record belongs to a study of OX40 agonist ivuxolimab in advanced cancers. For the study at large: Having had anti-PD-1, anti-PD-L1 or anti-CTLA-4 therapy before was allowed, and under 50% had some. Notes on the study in general: Relative to CD4+ cells, CD8+ T cells on average had more expanded clones.

The material was CD4+ or CD8+ T cells sorted from blood, obtained in a trial of the OX40 agonist ivuxolimab. This TCR came from an adult with an advanced solid tumor such as melanoma, head and neck, liver or kidney cancer. The V call is TRBV10-1, the J call TRBJ1-3, with a possible D match to TRBD1 (6 bases). The CDR3 sequence is CASSLDRLSGNTIYF. CDR3 DNA: TGCGCCAGCAGTCTGGACAGACTCTCTGGAAACACCATATATTTT.